This TCR beta chain was captured in a study of T-cell reconstitution after alpha-beta-depleted transplantation in children. Study-wide results and limits: Newly generated T cells supplied most T-cell counts and diversity one year post-transplant. Where alpha-beta T cells came from about two months after transplant was reportedly several hundred expanded graft clones.

Molecular barcoding with unique molecular identifiers was used for the TCRbeta library. TCRdb reprocessed the PCR reads via MiXCR and lists one record per CDR3 protein. The sample yields around 700,000 distinct CDR3 sequences, around 14% seen once. The sample holds a few counts of this clonotype. No antigen is known for it. The source of this sequence is a girl under 10 years old with congenital amegakaryocytic thrombocytopenia, due to receive a stem cell transplant. The starting material was PBMCs, obtained before TCRalphabeta/CD19-depleted stem cell transplant.

In nucleotides, the CDR3 is TGTGCCAGCAGTGCAACTAGCGCTGAAGAGACCCAGTACTTC. This encodes CASSATSAEETQYF. The rearrangement joins TRBV2 to TRBJ2-5; 7 bases agree with TRBD2. V was pared by 4 bases and J by 3 bases, with 5 bases of the junction left unmatched. This CDR3 is 14 amino acids long. Germline V CDR1 and CDR2: SNHLY, FYNNEI.